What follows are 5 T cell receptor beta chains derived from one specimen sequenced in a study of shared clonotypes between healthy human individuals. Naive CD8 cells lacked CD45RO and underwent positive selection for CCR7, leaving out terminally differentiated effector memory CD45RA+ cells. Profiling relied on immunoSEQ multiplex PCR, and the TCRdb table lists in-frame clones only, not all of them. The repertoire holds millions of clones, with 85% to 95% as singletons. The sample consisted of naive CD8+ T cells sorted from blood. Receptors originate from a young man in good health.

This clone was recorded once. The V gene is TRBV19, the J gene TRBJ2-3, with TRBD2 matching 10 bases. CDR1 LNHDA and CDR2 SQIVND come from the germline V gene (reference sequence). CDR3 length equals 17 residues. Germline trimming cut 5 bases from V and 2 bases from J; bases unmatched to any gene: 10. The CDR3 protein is CASSPIASGGLTDTQYF. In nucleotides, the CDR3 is TGTGCCAGTAGTCCCATTGCTAGCGGGGGCCTCACAGATACGCAGTATTTT.

The CDR3 nucleotides read TGTGCCAGCAGCTTGGAATCAGGAGCAGATACGCAGTATTTT. Amino acids: CASSLESGADTQYF. The J gene is TRBJ2-3, the V gene TRBV5-4; D is ambiguous. The length of the CDR3 is 14 residues. Per germline, CDR1 SGHNT and CDR2 YYREEE (reference sequence). V was shortened by 0 bases and J by 4 bases, with 9 bases between the two germline ends.

CDR3 region: CASSETSPGELFF. The DNA for the CDR3 is TGTGCCAGCAGCGAAACTAGTCCCGGGGAGCTGTTTTTT. This chain connects TRBV9 to TRBJ2-2; perhaps TRBD2 as D (5 bases). CDR3 size: 13 residues. Germline assignment: CDR1 SGDLS and CDR2 YYNGEE. Trimming left V 3 bases short and J 6 bases short, with 9 bases between.

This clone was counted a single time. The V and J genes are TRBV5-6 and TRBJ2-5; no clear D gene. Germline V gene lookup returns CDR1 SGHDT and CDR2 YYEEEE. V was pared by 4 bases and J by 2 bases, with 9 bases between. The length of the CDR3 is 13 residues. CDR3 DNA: TGTGCCAGCAGCCCGTCAATTCAAGAGACCCAGTACTTC. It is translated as CASSPSIQETQYF. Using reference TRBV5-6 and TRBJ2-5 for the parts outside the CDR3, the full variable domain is DAGVTQSPTHLIKTRGQQVTLRCSPKSGHDTVSWYQQALGQGPQFIFQYYEEEERQRGNFPDRFSGHQFPNYSSELNVNALLLGDSALYLCASSPSIQETQYFGPGTRLLVL.

This CDR3 is CASSLLEGVNTEAFF. The CDR3 nucleotides read TGTGCCAGTAGCCTCTTGGAGGGGGTGAACACTGAAGCTTTCTTT. This chain connects TRBV19 to TRBJ1-1; possibly TRBD1 for D (6 bases). CDR1 and CDR2 (germline): LNHDA, SQIVND (reference sequence). The CDR3 length is 15 residues. V was shortened by 6 bases and J by 0 bases, with 14 bases between the two germline ends.